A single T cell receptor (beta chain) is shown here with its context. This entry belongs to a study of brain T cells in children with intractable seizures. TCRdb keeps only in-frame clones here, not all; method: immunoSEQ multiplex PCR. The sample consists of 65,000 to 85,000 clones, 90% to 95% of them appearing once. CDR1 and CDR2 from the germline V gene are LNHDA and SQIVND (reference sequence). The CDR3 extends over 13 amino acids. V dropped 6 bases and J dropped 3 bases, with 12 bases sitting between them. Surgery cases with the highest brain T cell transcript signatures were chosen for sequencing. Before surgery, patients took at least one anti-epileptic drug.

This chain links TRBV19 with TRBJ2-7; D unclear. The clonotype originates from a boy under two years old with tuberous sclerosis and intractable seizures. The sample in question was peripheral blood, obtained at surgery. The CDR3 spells CASRGYTGYEQYF. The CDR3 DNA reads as TGTGCCAGTAGAGGTTATACGGGCTACGAGCAGTACTTC.